This entry lists 20 T cell receptor beta chains sequenced from one sample in a study of PD-1 blockade in classical Hodgkin lymphoma. TCRdb keeps only in-frame clones here, not all; method: immunoSEQ multiplex PCR. This sample has tens of thousands of clones, with approximately 90% found just once. Each and every patient relapsed after autologous stem cell transplantation, and patients got differing brentuximab vedotin exposure. The source was peripheral blood mononuclear cells (PBMCs), collected at baseline. These receptors all come from a human donor with classical Hodgkin lymphoma.

The chain uses TRBV9 and TRBJ2-7; D is ambiguous. Trimming removed 0 bases at V and 0 bases at J, with 7 bases between. Germline loops: CDR1 SGDLS, CDR2 YYNGEE. CDR3 length: 14 amino acids. The DNA for the CDR3 is TGTGCCAGCAGCGTAGAACTGGGCTCCTACGAGCAGTACTTC. It yields the protein CASSVELGSYEQYF.

This chain connects TRBV7-9 to TRBJ2-7; no reliable D call. The CDR3 extends over 14 amino acids. Deletions cut 5 bases from V and 6 bases from J, with 17 bases between. The germline V gene has CDR1 SEHNR and CDR2 FQNEAQ (reference sequence). The CDR3 coding sequence is TGTGCCAGCAGCCCCGACACACCCGCCGGCGAGCAGTACTTC. It is translated as CASSPDTPAGEQYF.

This chain uses TRBV7-9 with TRBJ2-5; 10 bases are shared with TRBD1. Germline trimming cut 4 bases from V and 6 bases from J; bases unmatched to any gene: 2. The germline V gene has CDR1 SEHNR and CDR2 FQNEAQ (reference sequence). The CDR3 totals 13 residues. CDR3: CASSSTGGQTQYF. The CDR3 bases are TGTGCCAGCAGCTCGACAGGGGGCCAGACCCAGTACTTC.

J is TRBJ1-1 and V is TRBV19; D might be TRBD1 (5 bases). The germline gives CDR1 LNHDA, CDR2 SQIVND (reference sequence). V lost 5 bases and J 1 base, leaving 14 bases between the germline ends. This CDR3 region has 15 residues. This chain's CDR3 is CASSDPGTKNTEAFF. CDR3 nucleotides: TGTGCCAGTAGTGACCCAGGGACTAAGAACACTGAAGCTTTCTTT.

The V call is TRBV5-1, the J call TRBJ1-2, with 9 positions matching TRBD1. Germline V lookup: CDR1 SGHRS, CDR2 YFSETQ. This CDR3 spans 15 amino acids. After removal of 3 bases from V and 6 bases from J, the junction contained 9 bases not matched to a gene. This CDR3 reads CASSSGQGAADGYTF. The CDR3 DNA follows: TGCGCCAGCAGCTCGGGACAGGGAGCCGCCGATGGCTACACCTTC. The full variable domain, in which reference TRBV5-1 and TRBJ1-2 provide the parts outside the CDR3, is KAGVTQTPRYLIKTRGQQVTLSCSPISGHRSVSWYQQTPGQGLQFLFEYFSETQRNKGNFPGRFSGRQFSNSRSEMNVSTLELGDSALYLCASSSGQGAADGYTFGSGTRLTVV.

J is TRBJ1-2 and V is TRBV29-1; D possibly corresponds to TRBD1 (5 bases). V gave up 6 bases and J gave up 6 bases, with 11 bases separating them. This CDR3 comprises 11 residues. Germline V gene lookup returns CDR1 SQVTM and CDR2 ANQGSEA. CDR3 nucleotide sequence: TGCAGCGTATCGGAAGGGGATGGCTACACCTTC. Amino acid sequence: CSVSEGDGYTF.

This chain connects TRBV7-9 to TRBJ2-3; TRBD2 is a possible D gene (5 bases). The CDR3 runs 14 residues. Germline CDR1 and CDR2: SEHNR and FQNEAQ (reference sequence). V dropped 5 bases and J dropped 5 bases, with 14 bases sitting between them. CDR3 sequence reads: CASSRSLAGDTQYF. The CDR3 DNA reads TGTGCCAGCAGCCGATCTCTAGCCGGAGATACGCAGTATTTT.

The chain has TRBV6-6 and TRBJ1-2, with 8 nucleotides matching TRBD1. The germline CDR1 and CDR2 sequences are MNHNY and SVGAGI (reference sequence). The length of the CDR3 is 15 residues. J was trimmed by 0 bases and V by 8 bases; bases with no gene match: 8. CDR3 in amino acids: CASGGTGVTNYGYTF. Here the CDR3 DNA reads TGTGCCAGCGGGGGGACAGGCGTTACTAACTATGGCTACACCTTC.

The V call is TRBV5-1, the J call TRBJ2-7; the D gene is possibly TRBD2 (7 bases). V shed 8 bases and J shed 5 bases, with 20 bases lying between them. The CDR3 extends over 14 amino acids. Germline loops: CDR1 SGHRS, CDR2 YFSETQ. CDR3 amino acids: CASRFGGRYDEQYF. CDR3 coding DNA: TGCGCCAGTAGGTTCGGGGGGCGGTATGACGAGCAGTACTTC.

The rearrangement joins TRBV4-3 to TRBJ2-2; D not certain. Trimming stripped 0 bases from V and 1 base from J, with 6 bases between. From germline, CDR1 is LGHNA and CDR2 YSLEER. CDR3 length: 15 amino acids. The CDR3 nucleotides read TGCGCCAGCAGCCAAGATTCAGGGAACACCGGGGAGCTGTTTTTT. Protein: CASSQDSGNTGELFF.

V usage is TRBV7-8 and J usage is TRBJ2-7; possible D gene TRBD1, 5 bases. CDR1 is SGHVS, CDR2 FQNEAQ, per germline. V was clipped by 1 base and J by 9 bases, with 22 bases between them. CDR3 size: 16 residues. The CDR3 DNA reads TGTGCCAGCAGCTTAGGGTTACTGGAGACGGAAGGGGTGCAGTACTTC. Residues: CASSLGLLETEGVQYF.

The chain has TRBV4-3 and TRBJ2-3; 10 bases fit TRBD2. The V gene end was trimmed by 1 base and the J gene end by 3 bases; junction bases not matched to a gene: 7. The CDR3 contains 17 residues. Germline assignment: CDR1 LGHNA and CDR2 YSLEER. The CDR3 bases are TGCGCCAGCAGCCAAGGGTCTAGCGGGGGCCCAACAGATACGCAGTATTTT. This codes for CASSQGSSGGPTDTQYF.

Only a few counts were recorded for this clone. The V gene is TRBV18, the J gene TRBJ1-1; TRBD1 matches at 9 bases. V trimming: 4 bases; J trimming: 11 bases; junction bases outside the gene matches: 5. The V gene's germline CDR1 is KGHSH and CDR2 LQKENI. This CDR3 has 12 residues. The CDR3 bases are TGTGCCAGCTCACTGGACAGGGGAACGGCTTTCTTT. Amino acid sequence: CASSLDRGTAFF.

The chain joins TRBV13 to TRBJ2-3; D might be TRBD2 (6 bases). CDR3 size: 16 residues. Germline V gene lookup returns CDR1 PRHDT and CDR2 FYEKMQ (reference sequence). V was trimmed by 5 bases and J by 2 bases, leaving 17 bases between them. CDR3 nucleotide sequence: TGTGCCAGCAGCCTAAGGAAGAGGGACTTCACAGATACGCAGTATTTT. This translates into CASSLRKRDFTDTQYF. Full variable domain (missing parts from reference TRBV13 and TRBJ2-3): AAGVIQSPRHLIKEKRETATLKCYPIPRHDTVYWYQQGPGQDPQFLISFYEKMQSDKGSIPDRFSAQQFSDYHSELNMSSLELGDSALYFCASSLRKRDFTDTQYFGPGTRLTVL.

The chain links TRBV5-1 to TRBJ2-3; 9 nucleotides line up with TRBD1. The CDR3 has 15 amino acids. The ends lost 4 bases at V and 2 bases at J; junction bases unmatched: 5. Germline V gene sequence: CDR1 SGHRS, CDR2 YFSETQ. The CDR3 reads CASSLDRGYTDTQYF. The CDR3 region has the DNA TGCGCCAGCAGCCTCGACAGGGGGTACACAGATACGCAGTATTTT.

This chain connects TRBV6-6 to TRBJ2-1; weak D call: TRBD2 (5 bases). The CDR3 runs 14 residues. With 6 bases removed from V and 0 bases from J, the gap between germline ends came to 9 bases. Germline V lookup: CDR1 MNHNY, CDR2 SVGAGI (reference sequence). The CDR3 is CASRDTSSYNEQFF. In nucleotides, the CDR3 is TGTGCCAGCAGAGATACTAGCTCCTACAATGAGCAGTTCTTC.

This clone turned up a few times. This specimen includes other DNA sequences encoding the same CDR3. The genes are TRBV5-1 and TRBJ2-3; D may be TRBD1 (7 bases). The CDR3 runs 16 residues. The ends were cut back, 5 bases at V and 4 bases at J, with 20 bases in the middle. In germline, CDR1 is SGHRS, CDR2 YFSETQ. CDR3 residues: CASRGGPGQRADTQYF. CDR3 coding DNA: TGCGCCAGCAGGGGGGGTCCGGGACAGAGAGCAGATACGCAGTATTTT.

J is TRBJ2-2 and V is TRBV5-1; D is ambiguous. V was cut by 4 bases and J by 3 bases, with 13 bases left in between. Germline assignment: CDR1 SGHRS and CDR2 YFSETQ. The CDR3 contains 15 residues. This CDR3 reads CASSQDGFDTGELFF. The CDR3 coding sequence is TGCGCCAGCAGCCAGGACGGGTTCGACACCGGGGAGCTGTTTTTT.

The chain's CDR3 is CASSIRDRAFFSGANVLTF. DNA for the CDR3: TGCGCCAGCAGCATAAGGGACAGGGCTTTTTTCTCTGGGGCCAACGTCCTGACTTTC. The chain links TRBV5-1 to TRBJ2-6; 9 nucleotides match TRBD1. The CDR3 runs 19 residues. Germline V gene sequence: CDR1 SGHRS, CDR2 YFSETQ. Trimming at V came to 4 bases and at J to 0 bases, leaving 11 bases not matched to a gene.

The chain couples TRBV25-1 to TRBJ2-1; 8 nucleotides align to TRBD1. The trim removed 2 bases at V and 4 bases at J, leaving 13 bases unmatched. Germline V gene sequence: CDR1 MGHDK, CDR2 SYGVNS. The CDR3 runs 18 residues. Here the CDR3 reads CASSEKGTGTGPYNEQFF. The CDR3 DNA sequence: TGTGCCAGCAGTGAAAAGGGTACCGGGACAGGTCCATACAATGAGCAGTTCTTC.